These T cell receptor beta chains were read from a single sample in a study of identical twins. Using its own MiXCR run on the 5' RACE reads, TCRdb lists one record per CDR3 protein. This table has around 680,000 distinct CDR3 sequences, 8.6% appearing once. The same data also went into a second study, on yellow fever vaccine responses in identical twins.

What was sequenced was PBMCs. The receptors originated from a woman in her late teens or twenties in good health. The conserved cysteine and the conserved F or W are not part of the CDR3 here.

j_call v_call cdr3_length cdr3_aa
TRBJ2-7 TRBV12-3/TRBV12-4 14 ASRQGLAGVGNEQY
TRBJ2-1 TRBV25-1 15 ASSEGLAGLSYNEQF
TRBJ2-1 TRBV7-9 10 ASSLPGWEQF
TRBJ2-7 TRBV9 14 ASSPRRTQIMPEQY
TRBJ2-1 TRBV24-1 13 ATSDRDSARDEQF
TRBJ1-1 TRBV9 10 ASSNDRAEAF
TRBJ1-4 TRBV11-2 11 ASSSRGREKLF
TRBJ1-2 TRBV20-1 10 SARDGRYGYT
TRBJ2-5 TRBV20-1 11 SAPGGRGGTQY
TRBJ2-5 TRBV7-9 13 ASVQMLGVGETQY
TRBJ2-1 TRBV10-3 10 AISESNSALF
TRBJ2-7 TRBV7-9 13 ASSAGRQGGYEQY
TRBJ1-1 TRBV6-5 12 ASRYGQANTEAF
TRBJ2-7 TRBV2 16 ASSVGAPGQKLSYEQY
TRBJ2-2 TRBV24-1 14 ATSVARGLNTGELF
TRBJ2-2 TRBV7-8 14 ASSLGAGLNTGELF
TRBJ2-3 TRBV24-1 14 ATSDLYGTTRDTQY
TRBJ2-7 TRBV7-9 13 ASSLEQGVTYEQY
TRBJ2-7 TRBV29-1 10 SVQGGNYEQY
TRBJ2-1 TRBV25-1 13 ASSDRGKGLNEQF
TRBJ2-2 TRBV29-1 15 SGGTRRGQGGSGELF
TRBJ2-2 TRBV20-1 13 SASGRGTNTGELF